A selection of T cell receptor beta chains follows, all from one sample in a study of control samples from healthy donors and cancer patients. Profiling relied on immunoSEQ multiplex PCR, and the TCRdb table lists in-frame clones only, not all of them. This sample has about 85,000 clones, with roughly nine tenths found just once. Sequenced input: blood. These receptors were obtained from a woman aged 55-70 years in good health. The CDR3 runs from the conserved cysteine through the conserved F or W. A D gene is named only where the DNA matches it firmly. Expanded clones get a size class; other rows say once, few or many, or leave the size out.

CDR3 length	V gene	D gene	J gene	clone size	CDR3 protein	CDR3 DNA
15	TRBV10-1	-	TRBJ2-3	-	CASSESPGRTDTQYF	TGCGCCAGCAGTGAGTCCCCCGGTCGCACAGATACGCAGTATTTT
14	TRBV18	-	TRBJ1-3	-	CASSPNRSGNTIYF	TGTGCCAGCTCACCAAACAGGTCGGGAAACACCATATATTTT
12	TRBV28	-	TRBJ1-4	once	CASGRDIRKLFF	TGTGCCAGCGGTCGGGACATTCGAAAACTGTTTTTT
14	TRBV28	-	TRBJ1-1	-	CASSFPRMNTEAFF	TGTGCCAGCAGTTTCCCCCGAATGAACACTGAAGCTTTCTTT
14	TRBV28	-	TRBJ1-1	-	CASSSPPGYTEAFF	TGTGCCAGCAGTTCCCCACCCGGGTACACTGAAGCTTTCTTT
11	TRBV12-3/TRBV12-4	-	TRBJ2-5	once	CASSSRETQYF	TGTGCCAGCAGTTCCCGAGAGACCCAGTACTTC
13	TRBV7-9	-	TRBJ2-1	-	CASSLASSHEQFF	TGTGCCAGCAGCTTAGCGTCCTCCCATGAGCAGTTCTTC
16	TRBV18	-	TRBJ2-1	once	CASSPPAGGAFNEQFF	TGTGCCAGCTCACCACCGGCTGGGGGCGCCTTTAATGAGCAGTTCTTC
17	TRBV5-1	TRBD2	TRBJ2-3	-	CASSPPELAGGLDTQYF	TGCGCCAGCAGCCCACCAGAACTAGCGGGAGGTTTAGATACGCAGTATTTT
17	TRBV9	TRBD2	TRBJ2-1	-	CASSAREREFTYNEQFF	TGTGCCAGCAGCGCCCGTGAGCGGGAGTTCACCTACAATGAGCAGTTCTTC
11	TRBV20-1	-	TRBJ1-1	-	CSARSDTEAFF	TGCAGTGCCCGATCGGACACTGAAGCTTTCTTT
14	TRBV6-5	-	TRBJ2-5	-	CASSTRGTEETQYF	TGTGCCAGCAGTACCAGAGGGACCGAAGAGACCCAGTACTTC
16	TRBV7-2	-	TRBJ1-3	-	CASSLLRWPQGNTIYF	TGTGCCAGCAGCCTCCTACGTTGGCCGCAAGGAAACACCATATATTTT
16	TRBV5-1	TRBD2	TRBJ2-3	few	CASSRGTSGDTDTQYF	TGCGCCAGCAGCAGGGGGACTAGCGGGGACACAGATACGCAGTATTTT
13	TRBV11-2	-	TRBJ1-5	-	CASSLAGGQPQHF	TGTGCCAGCAGCTTAGCAGGAGGTCAGCCCCAGCATTTT
13	TRBV12-3/TRBV12-4	-	TRBJ2-1	once	CASSWTKGNEQFF	TGTGCCAGCAGTTGGACGAAAGGCAATGAGCAGTTCTTC
15	TRBV19	TRBD1	TRBJ1-5	-	CASSMGDRGYQPQHF	TGTGCCAGTAGTATGGGGGACAGGGGGTATCAGCCCCAGCATTTT
15	TRBV15	TRBD1	TRBJ1-2	-	CATSRGGQGNYGYTF	TGTGCCACCAGCAGAGGCGGACAGGGGAACTATGGCTACACCTTC
16	TRBV9	-	TRBJ2-2	-	CASSVATATNTGELFF	TGTGCCAGCAGCGTAGCCACAGCAACGAACACCGGGGAGCTGTTTTTT
14	TRBV10-3	-	TRBJ1-2	-	CAISDQGANYGYTF	TGTGCCATCAGTGATCAGGGAGCTAACTATGGCTACACCTTC
17	TRBV15	TRBD1	TRBJ1-2	-	CATSRDRQGGIFGGYTF	TGTGCCACCAGCAGAGATAGACAGGGGGGGATTTTTGGTGGCTACACCTTC
14	TRBV4-2	-	TRBJ2-4	-	CASSQKVGGNIQYF	TGTGCCAGCAGCCAGAAAGTGGGGGGAAACATTCAGTACTTC
15	TRBV6-5	TRBD1	TRBJ1-6	-	CASSRETGNNSPLHF	TGTGCCAGCAGCCGCGAGACAGGGAATAATTCACCCCTCCACTTT
14	TRBV30	-	TRBJ1-3	-	CAWSVTEDGNTIYF	TGTGCCTGGAGTGTAACAGAGGATGGAAACACCATATATTTT
14	TRBV3-1/TRBV3-2	-	TRBJ1-3	once	CASSLTGSGNTIYF	TGTGCCAGCAGCCTCACAGGCTCTGGAAACACCATATATTTT
17	TRBV7-9	-	TRBJ2-2	-	CASSQAAWGRRTGELFF	TGTGCCAGCAGCCAAGCAGCCTGGGGGCGTCGGACCGGGGAGCTGTTTTTT
15	TRBV7-2	-	TRBJ2-1	once	CASRNPRSSYNEQFF	TGTGCCAGCAGAAACCCCAGGAGCTCCTACAATGAGCAGTTCTTC
12	TRBV7-8	TRBD1	TRBJ1-5	-	CASGTGNRPQHF	TGTGCCAGTGGGACAGGGAATCGGCCCCAGCATTTT
16	TRBV2	TRBD2	TRBJ2-2	-	CASSFPGGPGTGELFF	TGTGCCAGCAGTTTCCCGGGGGGGCCGGGGACCGGGGAGCTGTTTTTT
11	TRBV7-2	-	TRBJ2-3	-	CASSTLDTQYF	TGTGCCAGCAGCACCCTGGATACGCAGTATTTT
13	TRBV20-1	TRBD2	TRBJ2-7	-	CSASAGGVYEQYF	TGCAGTGCTAGTGCCGGGGGGGTATACGAGCAGTACTTC
15	TRBV5-1	-	TRBJ2-7	-	CASSPARDSGDEQYF	TGCGCCAGCAGCCCAGCCCGGGACTCGGGGGACGAGCAGTACTTC
11	TRBV29-1	-	TRBJ2-7	-	CSVADKDKQYF	TGCAGCGTTGCGGACAAGGACAAGCAGTACTTC
15	TRBV2	-	TRBJ1-2	once	CASSSQRTANYGYTF	TGTGCCAGTTCTTCCCAGCGGACGGCGAACTATGGCTACACCTTC
14	TRBV5-1	-	TRBJ2-3	once	CASSSGLVADTQYF	TGCGCCAGCAGCTCAGGTCTAGTGGCAGATACGCAGTATTTT
15	TRBV27	-	TRBJ2-2	-	CANLKRPGNTGELFF	TGTGCCAACCTTAAACGACCAGGCAACACCGGGGAGCTGTTTTTT
13	TRBV12-3/TRBV12-4	-	TRBJ1-5	-	CASSLALYQPQHF	TGTGCCAGCAGTTTAGCGCTGTATCAGCCCCAGCATTTT
15	TRBV5-6	-	TRBJ2-3	-	CASSSLGGAADTQYF	TGTGCCAGCAGCTCCCTGGGGGGCGCAGCAGATACGCAGTATTTT
15	TRBV28	-	TRBJ2-7	-	CASSFVDGGVGEQYF	TGTGCCAGCAGTTTCGTGGACGGGGGAGTAGGCGAGCAGTACTTC
17	TRBV24-1	TRBD2	TRBJ2-7	once	CATSDFAGGALSYEQYF	TGTGCCACCAGTGATTTTGCGGGGGGCGCACTCTCCTACGAGCAGTACTTC